What follows is one T cell receptor beta chain and its context. Germline CDR1 and CDR2: SGHVS and FQNEAQ. Trimming left V 1 base short and J 3 bases short, with 4 bases between. There are 12 residues in the CDR3. These data originate in a study of technical replicates of blood from several donors. Only in-frame clones appear in the TCRdb table, and some are missing; sequencing was by immunoSEQ multiplex PCR. This table holds around 70,000 clones, 85% to 95% found once. The receptor was derived from a human donor in good health. The sample consisted of T cells isolated from PBMCs. This chain uses TRBV7-8 with TRBJ2-7; D is uncertain. CDR3 sequence (DNA): TGTGCCAGCAGCTTAGGCAGCTACGAGCAGTACTTC. Encoded protein: CASSLGSYEQYF.